Listed here are 19 T cell receptor beta chains from one sample, sequenced in a study of T cell responses to AZD1222 COVID-19 vaccine. The method was immunoSEQ multiplex PCR; TCRdb's version includes in-frame clones alone and lacks a portion of them. The table has about 84,000 clones, about 83% seen once. This material consisted of peripheral blood, taken 28 days after the second AZD1222 dose. These receptors were obtained from an adult who received the AZD1222 COVID-19 vaccine.

The rearrangement uses TRBV24-1 and TRBJ2-7, with D possibly being TRBD2 (6 bases). V was shortened by 4 bases and J by 2 bases, with 14 bases between the two germline ends. In germline, CDR1 is KGHDR, CDR2 SFDVKD. The CDR3 consists of 15 residues. The CDR3 reads CATSDPGGRTYEQYF. The CDR3 nucleotides are TGTGCCACCAGTGACCCCGGGGGTCGTACCTACGAGCAGTACTTC.

The chain uses TRBV18 and TRBJ2-7; 11 nucleotides agree with TRBD1. Losses at the gene ends were 3 bases for V and 3 bases for J; bases not matched to a gene: 4. This CDR3 contains 15 residues. Germline CDR1 is KGHSH and CDR2 is LQKENI. CDR3 sequence reads: CASSPTGQGGYEQYF. The CDR3 DNA follows: TGTGCCAGCTCACCTACGGGACAGGGGGGCTACGAGCAGTACTTC.

The CDR3 bases are TGTGCCAGCAGCCGAGGGGGTCGGATTAATGAAAAACTGTTTTTT. Protein product: CASSRGGRINEKLFF. The V call is TRBV13, the J call TRBJ1-4; possibly TRBD1 for D (6 bases). The CDR3 loop spans 15 amino acids. Trimming took off 5 bases at V and 4 bases at J, with 14 bases between the two ends. Germline V gene sequence: CDR1 PRHDT, CDR2 FYEKMQ (reference sequence).

The chain uses TRBV5-6 and TRBJ1-2; D might be TRBD1 (6 bases). CDR3 length equals 13 residues. From germline, CDR1 is SGHDT and CDR2 YYEEEE. V was cut by 4 bases and J by 8 bases, with 15 bases left in between. The CDR3 sequence is CASSPQGAGGYTF. In DNA form, the CDR3 reads TGTGCCAGCAGCCCACAGGGAGCGGGAGGCTACACCTTC.

This rearrangement joins TRBV28 to TRBJ2-4; 10 bases are a match to TRBD2. CDR1 is MDHEN and CDR2 is SYDVKM in the germline V gene. The CDR3 runs 19 residues. After removal of 7 bases from V and 0 bases from J, the junction contained 15 bases not matched to a gene. Written as DNA, the CDR3 is TGTGCCAGCAAAGGGGAGTCTTCTAGCGGGGGCCCAGCCAAAAACATTCAGTACTTC. Translating gives CASKGESSSGGPAKNIQYF.

The genes are TRBV6-7 and TRBJ2-1; weak D call: TRBD2 (6 bases). TRBV6-7 is noted as an ORF with a role that remains uncertain. The CDR3 loop spans 15 amino acids. V shed 3 bases and J shed 7 bases, with 16 bases lying between them. The DNA for the CDR3 is TGTGCCAGCAGTTATCGGGGGTGGGTGATGAATGAGCAGTTCTTC. It codes for CASSYRGWVMNEQFF.

V usage is TRBV19 and J usage is TRBJ2-5, with D maybe TRBD2 (7 bases). Trimming pared 3 bases from V and 4 bases from J, leaving 15 bases between. Germline V gene sequence: CDR1 LNHDA, CDR2 SQIVND (reference sequence). The CDR3 consists of 15 residues. CDR3 sequence: CASSMQGRVVETQYF. Written as DNA, the CDR3 is TGTGCCAGTAGTATGCAGGGGAGGGTAGTAGAGACCCAGTACTTC.

The V gene is TRBV3-1 (or the pseudogene TRBV3-2), the J gene TRBJ1-2; D is unresolved. CDR1 is LGHDT, CDR2 YNNKEL, per germline (reference sequence). Trimming took 1 base from V and 1 from J, leaving 4 bases between them. This CDR3 is built from 13 residues. In DNA, the CDR3 is TGTGCCAGCAGCCAAGGTCTTAACTATGGCTACACCTTC. It translates to CASSQGLNYGYTF.

The genes are TRBV20-1 and TRBJ2-3; D not resolved. The CDR3 is 11 amino acids. Looked up from germline, CDR1 is DFQATT and CDR2 is SNEGSKA (reference sequence). The ends were cut back, 6 bases at V and 7 bases at J, with 11 bases in the middle. DNA of the CDR3: TGCAGTGCCGTCCCGCGGAATACGCAGTATTTT. Its translation is CSAVPRNTQYF.

The J gene is TRBJ1-1, the V gene TRBV6-1; no reliable D call. The CDR3 runs 11 residues. V was pared by 3 bases and J by 7 bases, with 6 bases between. Per the germline V gene, CDR1 is MNHNS and CDR2 is SASEGT. CDR3 DNA: TGTGCCAGCAGTGAGGGAATTGAAGCTTTCTTT. Translation gives CASSEGIEAFF.

This chain joins TRBV6-5 and TRBJ2-7; D may be TRBD2 (5 bases). V was clipped by 5 bases and J by 2 bases, with 10 bases between them. The CDR3 spans 13 residues. Germline V CDR1 and CDR2: MNHEY, SVGAGI. In DNA, the CDR3 is TGTGCCAGCAGTAGCCGGGATCCCTACGAGCAGTACTTC. Encoded protein: CASSSRDPYEQYF.

The chain is built from TRBV5-4 and TRBJ2-7; TRBD2 agrees at 7 bases. The CDR3 has 14 amino acids. J was trimmed by 3 bases and V by 3 bases; bases with no gene match: 6. Germline V gene lookup returns CDR1 SGHNT and CDR2 YYREEE (reference sequence). The CDR3 nucleotides are TGTGCCAGCAGCTCGGAGCGGGGCTACTACGAGCAGTACTTC. Translating gives CASSSERGYYEQYF.

This clone was counted once. The chain couples TRBV5-6 to TRBJ1-2; possible D gene TRBD1, 5 bases. The CDR3 length is 13 residues. The germline gives CDR1 SGHDT, CDR2 YYEEEE. Between the trimmed V and J ends, which lost 7 bases and 3 bases, there was a span of 13 bases. The CDR3 loop is CASLRGVDYGYTF. CDR3 nucleotide sequence: TGTGCCAGCCTGAGGGGTGTGGACTATGGCTACACCTTC.

The chain has TRBV6-5 and TRBJ1-2; D is ambiguous. CDR1 and CDR2 from the germline V gene are MNHEY and SVGAGI. The CDR3 is 14 amino acids. Deletions cut 0 bases from V and 7 bases from J, with 12 bases between. CDR3 amino acids: CASSYSTRRVGYTF. The CDR3 nucleotides are TGTGCCAGCAGTTACTCGACAAGGAGGGTTGGCTACACCTTC.

The V and J genes are TRBV6-1 and TRBJ2-5; maybe TRBD2 (5 bases). Germline V gene sequence: CDR1 MNHNS, CDR2 SASEGT. The CDR3 has 13 amino acids. The germline V and J ends were trimmed by 1 base and 13 bases, with 16 bases remaining between them. CDR3 in amino acids: CASSEGRHLLMYF. The CDR3 DNA reads TGTGCCAGCAGTGAAGGGAGGCACCTCTTGATGTACTTC.

The chain recombines TRBV5-6 with TRBJ2-7, with D uncertain. With 0 bases removed from V and 5 bases from J, the gap between germline ends came to 12 bases. CDR1 SGHDT and CDR2 YYEEEE come from the germline V gene. The CDR3 is 14 amino acids. The CDR3 nucleotides read TGTGCCAGCAGCTTGGGTCAACCCCCGGACGAGCAGTACTTC. Translation: CASSLGQPPDEQYF.

This rearrangement joins TRBV4-3 to TRBJ1-2; 8 bases line up with TRBD1. The CDR3 runs to 15 residues. Germline loops: CDR1 LGHNA, CDR2 YSLEER. Unmatched junction bases numbered 7, after V lost 3 bases and J lost 4 bases. CDR3 coding DNA: TGCGCCAGCAGCCACCACGGACAGGGTGGCTATGGCTACACCTTC. It yields the protein CASSHHGQGGYGYTF.

The V and J genes are TRBV7-3 and TRBJ2-2; no definite D call. With 4 bases removed from V and 4 bases from J, the gap between germline ends came to 7 bases. Germline values: CDR1 SGHTA, CDR2 FQGTGA. This CDR3 region has 13 residues. The CDR3 DNA reads as TGTGCCAGCAGCTCCCACGTCACCGGGGAGCTGTTTTTT. Translating it yields CASSSHVTGELFF.

V and J are TRBV7-9 and TRBJ2-5; a weak D match, TRBD1 (6 bases). The CDR3 length is 15 residues. V lost 6 bases and J lost 1, with 15 bases in between. Germline CDR1 is SEHNR and CDR2 is FQNEAQ (reference sequence). The CDR3 DNA sequence: TGTGCCAGCAGACCGGACAGCCACCTCCAAGAGACCCAGTACTTC. Its protein product is CASRPDSHLQETQYF.